These 20 T cell receptor beta chains were all obtained from the same sample, sequenced in a study of radiotherapy plus CTLA-4 blockade in lung cancer. Clones were sequenced by immunoSEQ multiplex PCR, and TCRdb holds only the in-frame ones, with some missing. The profile shows about 26,000 clones, about 76% of them singletons. This material consisted of peripheral blood, taken from a patient treated with radiotherapy plus ipilimumab. Receptors originate from a human donor with non-small cell lung cancer that progressed on radiotherapy plus ipilimumab.

V and J are TRBV13 and TRBJ2-5; 10 nucleotides match TRBD1. V shed 2 bases, J shed 3 bases, and the junction held 3 bases outside the gene matches. Germline V lookup: CDR1 PRHDT, CDR2 FYEKMQ (reference sequence). The CDR3 has 15 amino acids. In DNA form, the CDR3 reads TGTGCCAGCAGCTTATTCGGGACAGGGGAAGAGACCCAGTACTTC. This gives the protein CASSLFGTGEETQYF. Full variable domain (rest looked up from reference TRBV13 and TRBJ2-5): AAGVIQSPRHLIKEKRETATLKCYPIPRHDTVYWYQQGPGQDPQFLISFYEKMQSDKGSIPDRFSAQQFSDYHSELNMSSLELGDSALYFCASSLFGTGEETQYFGPGTRLLVL.

This chain uses TRBV5-1 with TRBJ2-3; TRBD2 agrees at 11 bases. With 4 bases clipped from V and 3 bases from J, the junction kept 10 bases outside the gene matches. From germline, CDR1 is SGHRS and CDR2 YFSETQ. The CDR3 consists of 17 residues. The CDR3 nucleotides read TGCGCCAGCAGCACGGGACTAGCGGTGCAAAGGACAGATACGCAGTATTTT. The encoded protein is CASSTGLAVQRTDTQYF.

J is TRBJ2-5 and V is TRBV5-1, with 9 bases matching TRBD1. J was trimmed by 5 bases and V by 3 bases; bases with no gene match: 2. The CDR3 is 13 residues long. From germline, CDR1 is SGHRS and CDR2 YFSETQ. CDR3 protein: CASSSGQGETQYF. CDR3 bases: TGCGCCAGCAGCTCAGGACAGGGGGAGACCCAGTACTTC.

This sequence joins TRBV5-6 and TRBJ2-5; the D is unclear. Trimming cost V 1 base and J 2 bases, with 6 bases left between them. The CDR3 runs 13 residues. CDR1 and CDR2 (germline): SGHDT, YYEEEE. CDR3 nucleotides: TGTGCCAGCAGCTTGCGCAGTCAAGAGACCCAGTACTTC. Its protein is CASSLRSQETQYF.

The rearrangement joins TRBV28 to TRBJ1-1; D is unresolved. Germline loops: CDR1 MDHEN, CDR2 SYDVKM. The V end was cut by 2 bases, the J end by 1 base, with 8 bases between. The CDR3 length is 14 residues. In DNA, the CDR3 is TGTGCCAGCAGTTTAGGGCCGGGGAACACTGAAGCTTTCTTT. Residues: CASSLGPGNTEAFF.

This clone occurred a few times. The chain's CDR3 is CASSTGTSGLGSGANVLTF. CDR3 in DNA: TGTGCCAGCAGCACCGGGACTAGCGGGTTAGGCTCTGGGGCCAACGTCCTGACTTTC. The chain is built from TRBV9 and TRBJ2-6; TRBD2 aligns across 12 bases. J lost 0 bases, V lost 4 bases, and 8 bases had no gene match. The germline V gene encodes CDR1 SGDLS and CDR2 YYNGEE. This CDR3 has 19 amino acids.

The genes are TRBV18 and TRBJ1-1; no definite D call. The length of the CDR3 is 14 residues. V shed 4 bases and J shed 5 bases, with 14 bases lying between them. Germline V gene data show CDR1 as KGHSH and CDR2 as LQKENI. CDR3 amino acids: CASSLSYRETEAFF. DNA for the CDR3: TGTGCCAGCTCACTTAGCTACCGGGAGACTGAAGCTTTCTTT.

The chain is built from TRBV28 and TRBJ2-2, with 13 bases matching TRBD2. J gave up 0 bases and V 3 bases, and 7 bases lay outside the gene matches. The CDR3 contains 19 residues. Germline CDR1 is MDHEN and CDR2 is SYDVKM. The CDR3: CASSFPRLAGGPNTGELFF. The CDR3, as DNA: TGTGCCAGCAGTTTCCCGAGACTAGCGGGAGGACCGAACACCGGGGAGCTGTTTTTT. The variable domain in full, completed from reference TRBV28 and TRBJ2-2, reads DVKVTQSSRYLVKRTGEKVFLECVQDMDHENMFWYRQDPGLGLRLIYFSYDVKMKEKGDIPEGYSVSREKKERFSLILESASTNQTSMYLCASSFPRLAGGPNTGELFFGEGSRLTVL.

The chain joins TRBV27 to TRBJ2-7; 8 nucleotides match TRBD2. Germline V gene lookup returns CDR1 MNHEY and CDR2 SMNVEV (reference sequence). The CDR3 has 17 amino acids. Trimming cost V 2 bases and J 4 bases; bases outside gene matches: 13. CDR3 in amino acids: CASSLDGGAGSRYEQYF. The CDR3 DNA is TGTGCCAGCAGTTTAGACGGGGGGGCCGGTTCCCGGTACGAGCAGTACTTC.

As DNA, the CDR3 is TGCAGCGTTGAAACGACAGGGGGGTATGGCTACACCTTC. Translated, it gives CSVETTGGYGYTF. The chain recombines TRBV29-1 with TRBJ1-2; TRBD1 agrees at 9 bases. The CDR3 runs to 13 residues. The J segment lost 5 bases and the V segment lost 2 bases, leaving 3 bases of the junction unmatched. Germline lookup yields CDR1 SQVTM and CDR2 ANQGSEA.

A few counts support this clone. This chain connects TRBV6-5 to TRBJ1-2, with D possibly being TRBD1 (5 bases). Germline V gene lookup returns CDR1 MNHEY and CDR2 SVGAGI. The CDR3 is made up of 10 amino acids. Trimming stripped 11 bases from V and 4 bases from J, with 8 bases between. CDR3: CAAGVYGYTF. CDR3 nucleotide sequence: TGTGCCGCGGGGGTCTATGGCTACACCTTC.

V gene TRBV27 combines with J gene TRBJ1-5, with D maybe TRBD1 (5 bases). Trimming removed 0 bases at V and 8 bases at J, with 11 bases between. This CDR3 has 14 amino acids. Germline CDR1 is MNHEY and CDR2 is SMNVEV (reference sequence). The CDR3, as DNA: TGTGCCAGCAGTTTATCGACCGGGGCGGAGCCCCAGCATTTT. It specifies CASSLSTGAEPQHF.

The genes are TRBV7-3 and TRBJ1-6; D unresolved. Trimming removed 8 bases at V and 6 bases at J, with 11 bases between. The CDR3 has 13 amino acids. Germline V lookup: CDR1 SGHTA, CDR2 FQGTGA. The CDR3: CASRRSINSPLHF. The CDR3 DNA is TGTGCCAGCCGGAGGAGCATTAATTCACCCCTCCACTTT.

The chain couples TRBV2 to TRBJ1-1; 7 positions match TRBD1. Germline V CDR1 and CDR2: SNHLY, FYNNEI. The CDR3 spans 15 residues. V shed 3 bases, J shed 4 bases, and the junction held 8 bases outside the gene matches. The CDR3 sequence: CASSDGRGVSTEAFF. The CDR3 DNA reads TGTGCCAGCAGTGACGGCAGGGGGGTCTCCACTGAAGCTTTCTTT.

Only a few counts were recorded for this clone. Other DNA sequences of this sample code for an identical CDR3. The rearrangement joins TRBV5-1 to TRBJ2-7; D is perhaps TRBD1 (6 bases). Germline CDR1 SGHRS, CDR2 YFSETQ. V lost 2 bases, J lost 7 bases, and 10 bases lay in between. The CDR3 consists of 12 residues. In DNA, the CDR3 is TGCGCCAGCAGCTTACAGGGCAGGGAGCAGTACTTC. Protein: CASSLQGREQYF. Filled out from reference TRBV5-1 and TRBJ2-7, the complete variable domain reads KAGVTQTPRYLIKTRGQQVTLSCSPISGHRSVSWYQQTPGQGLQFLFEYFSETQRNKGNFPGRFSGRQFSNSRSEMNVSTLELGDSALYLCASSLQGREQYFGPGTRLTVT.

V gene TRBV20-1 combines with J gene TRBJ1-2; D call uncertain. Germline V lookup: CDR1 DFQATT, CDR2 SNEGSKA (reference sequence). Trimming shortened V by 3 bases and J by 9 bases, and 11 bases separated the two germline ends. The CDR3 length is 11 residues. In DNA form, the CDR3 reads TGCAGTGCTAGCGATGGCCAGAGCTACACCTTC. Residues: CSASDGQSYTF.

The chain employs TRBV9 and TRBJ1-2, with 8 bases matching TRBD1. V lost 1 base and J lost 0; bases outside the gene matches: 2. Germline V lookup: CDR1 SGDLS, CDR2 YYNGEE. This CDR3 spans 15 amino acids. The CDR3 DNA follows: TGTGCCAGCAGCGTAACAGGGGGGACTAACTATGGCTACACCTTC. Amino acids: CASSVTGGTNYGYTF.

The rearrangement uses TRBV2 and TRBJ2-7; TRBD1 agrees at 7 bases. CDR1 and CDR2 (germline): SNHLY, FYNNEI. Trimming removed 3 bases from V and 3 bases from J; junction bases left unmatched: 5. The CDR3 is 14 amino acids. CDR3 DNA sequence: TGTGCCAGCAGTGATAACCGGGACAGCTACGAGCAGTACTTC. Protein: CASSDNRDSYEQYF. The full variable domain, its missing parts supplied by reference TRBV2 and TRBJ2-7, is EPEVTQTPSHQVTQMGQEVILRCVPISNHLYFYWYRQILGQKVEFLVSFYNNEISEKSEIFDDQFSVERPDGSNFTLKIRSTKLEDSAMYFCASSDNRDSYEQYFGPGTRLTVT.

On this clone itself: One junction end does not reproduce the germline sequence, and a read error may be involved. The chain has TRBV29-1 and TRBJ1-2, with 7 bases matching TRBD1. Germline V gene lookup returns CDR1 SQVTM and CDR2 ANQGSEA. CDR3 length equals 14 residues. CDR3: CGVLEGTVYYGYTF. Here the CDR3 DNA reads TGCGGCGTTTTAGAAGGGACAGTTTACTATGGCTACACCTTC.

The chain has TRBV19 and TRBJ1-2; TRBD1 might be the D (6 bases). There are 14 residues in the CDR3. The germline CDR1 and CDR2 sequences are LNHDA and SQIVND (reference sequence). V was shortened by 6 bases and J by 3 bases, with 14 bases between the two germline ends. The DNA of the CDR3 is TGTGCCAGTAGGCCCTACAGGGAGGACTATGGCTACACCTTC. This encodes CASRPYREDYGYTF.